A selection of T cell receptor beta chains follows, all from one sample in a study of graft-versus-host responses after intestinal transplantation. Some clones are missing from TCRdb's copy, which holds only in-frame ones; the method was immunoSEQ multiplex PCR. The data contain about 25,000 clones, 80% to 95% of them singletons. Specimen: PBMCs, collected 18 days after transplant. The origin of the receptors is a human patient who received an intestinal transplant, so some T cells may come from the graft donor. Each CDR3 is given with its conserved first and last residue.

j_gene	v_gene	CDR3aa
TRBJ1-1	TRBV7-9	CASSLVVGDTEAFF
TRBJ2-6	TRBV5-4	CAIPREIAGANVLTF
TRBJ2-7	TRBV5-8	CASSLVDSSYEQYF
TRBJ2-7	TRBV7-8	CASSFNRDGSSYEQYF
TRBJ2-1	TRBV5-6	CASSPTGNIDEQFF
TRBJ2-2	TRBV6-1	CASSEPGRSRGELFF
TRBJ1-1	TRBV6-1	CASSDILNRGQGNTEAFF
TRBJ1-5	TRBV7-9	CASSPRGSNQPQHF
TRBJ2-7	TRBV2	CASTPPGFPYEQYF
TRBJ1-1	TRBV4-1	CASSQSTGVNTEAFF
TRBJ2-2	TRBV6-6	CASSTGNTGELFF
TRBJ2-7	TRBV25-1	CASSDRPGQGSYEQYF
TRBJ1-2	TRBV6-5	CASSPGGSHYGYTF
TRBJ2-1	TRBV7-3	CASSLGLGDYNEQFF
TRBJ2-7	TRBV6-5	CASSINQGGEQYF
TRBJ1-5	TRBV6-1	CASSEWGGDQPQHF
TRBJ2-1	TRBV7-8	CASSLARLYNEQFF
TRBJ2-3	TRBV19	CASSIGRLVTDTQYF
TRBJ2-7	TRBV7-3	CASSLTSGHQLSYEQYF
TRBJ2-7	TRBV6-1	CASSAGTGRIYEQYF
TRBJ2-7	TRBV30	CAWSGINRAKPYEQYF
TRBJ1-2	TRBV18	CASSPRGQNLLYGYTF
TRBJ2-3	TRBV5-6	CASSLAATDTQYF
TRBJ1-4	TRBV5-1	CASSSDRGGEKLFF
TRBJ1-5	TRBV15	CATSRNRVGNQPQHF
TRBJ2-3	TRBV13	CASSDRVDTQYF
TRBJ2-7	TRBV5-4	CASSTGLYEQYF
TRBJ2-2	TRBV5-1	CASSFGESNTGELFF
TRBJ2-1	TRBV10-3	CAIRQGLDEQFF
TRBJ2-4	TRBV4-1	CASSQEHFDSGSPAKNIQYF
TRBJ2-3	TRBV12-2	CASRLMAASVALAGVQKTDTQYF
TRBJ1-6	TRBV7-8	CASSLEVWEGNSPLHF
TRBJ1-1	TRBV2	CASSEAPTEAFF
TRBJ1-2	TRBV6-5	CASSYSATNYGYTF
TRBJ1-1	TRBV29-1	CSVGGSRNTEAFF
TRBJ2-2	TRBV7-9	CASRLSGVPTGELFF
TRBJ1-5	TRBV4-2	CASSQAVGSNQPQHF
TRBJ1-1	TRBV19	CASSFRRQGENTEAFF
TRBJ1-1	TRBV6-5	CASSPDRLNTEAFF
TRBJ2-7	TRBV6-5	CASSGVSISYEQYF
TRBJ1-5	TRBV9	CASVWEAYQPQHF